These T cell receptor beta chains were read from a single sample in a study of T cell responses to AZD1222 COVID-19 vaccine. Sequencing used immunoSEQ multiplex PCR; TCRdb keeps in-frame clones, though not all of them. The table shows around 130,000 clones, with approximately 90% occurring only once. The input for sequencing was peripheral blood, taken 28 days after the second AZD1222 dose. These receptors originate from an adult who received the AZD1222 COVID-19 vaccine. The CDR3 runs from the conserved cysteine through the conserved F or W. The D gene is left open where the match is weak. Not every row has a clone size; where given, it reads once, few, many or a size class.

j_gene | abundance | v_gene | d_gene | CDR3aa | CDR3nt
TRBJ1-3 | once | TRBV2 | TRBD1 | CASSRDRAGNTIYF | TGTGCCAGCAGTAGGGACAGGGCTGGAAACACCATATATTTT
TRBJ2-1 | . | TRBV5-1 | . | CASSLVDTYNEQFF | TGCGCCAGCAGCTTGGTCGACACTTACAATGAGCAGTTCTTC
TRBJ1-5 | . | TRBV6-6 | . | CASTRGRGQPQHF | TGTGCCAGCACTCGGGGGAGAGGTCAGCCCCAGCATTTT
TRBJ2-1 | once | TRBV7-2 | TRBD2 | CASSLGGLAGGPHEQFF | TGTGCCAGCAGCTTAGGTGGGCTAGCGGGGGGGCCCCATGAGCAGTTCTTC
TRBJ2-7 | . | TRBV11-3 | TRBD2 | CASSLFGGDKLYEQYF | TGTGCCAGCAGCTTATTCGGGGGGGACAAACTCTACGAGCAGTACTTC
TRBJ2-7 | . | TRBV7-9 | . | CASSLGGSGALYEQYF | TGTGCCAGCAGCTTAGGGGGCTCCGGGGCCTTATACGAGCAGTACTTC
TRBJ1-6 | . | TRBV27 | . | CASRPRLGSSYNSPLHF | TGTGCCAGCAGGCCAAGGTTGGGAAGCTCCTATAATTCACCCCTCCACTTT
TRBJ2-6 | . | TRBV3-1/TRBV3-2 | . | CASSRPGTGANVLTF | TGTGCCAGCAGCCGTCCAGGGACCGGGGCCAACGTCCTGACTTTC
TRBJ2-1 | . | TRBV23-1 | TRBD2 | CASIAGGRYWEQFF | TGCGCCAGCATCGCGGGGGGGCGGTATTGGGAGCAGTTCTTC
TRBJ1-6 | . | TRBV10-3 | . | CAISDPGRRNSPLHF | TGTGCCATCAGTGACCCGGGACGGAGGAATTCACCCCTCCACTTT
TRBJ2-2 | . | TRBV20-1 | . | CSAHWELFF | TGCAGTGCCCACTGGGAGCTGTTTTTT
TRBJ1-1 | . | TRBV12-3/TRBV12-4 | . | CASSSDAREAFF | TGTGCCAGCAGTTCGGACGCCCGTGAAGCTTTCTTT
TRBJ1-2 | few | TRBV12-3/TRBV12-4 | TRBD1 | CASSPDRVYGYTF | TGTGCCAGCAGTCCTGACAGGGTCTATGGCTACACCTTC
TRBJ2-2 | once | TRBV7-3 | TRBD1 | CASSFNRGSGGELFF | TGTGCCAGCAGCTTCAACAGGGGGTCTGGCGGGGAGCTGTTTTTT
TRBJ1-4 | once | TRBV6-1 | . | CASSDIWQGLALFF | TGTGCCAGCAGTGACATTTGGCAGGGTCTAGCACTGTTTTTT
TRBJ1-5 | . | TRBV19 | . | CASTQAGGLYQPQHF | TGTGCCAGTACCCAGGCTGGGGGGCTTTATCAGCCCCAGCATTTT
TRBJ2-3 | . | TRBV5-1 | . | CASHTGGPVRTDTQYF | TGCGCCAGCCATACCGGGGGGCCGGTTCGCACAGATACGCAGTATTTT
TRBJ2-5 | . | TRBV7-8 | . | CASSLDGETQYF | TGTGCCAGCAGCTTAGACGGAGAGACCCAGTACTTC
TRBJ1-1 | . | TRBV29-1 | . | CSVLDANTEAFF | TGCAGCGTTCTGGATGCGAACACTGAAGCTTTCTTT
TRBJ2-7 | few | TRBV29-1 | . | CSVEVTETYEQYF | TGCAGCGTTGAAGTAACAGAGACCTACGAGCAGTACTTC
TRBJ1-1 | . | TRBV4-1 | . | CASSQEFHTEAFF | TGCGCCAGCAGCCAAGAGTTTCACACTGAAGCTTTCTTT